This note documents a single T cell receptor beta chain sequence. Its antigen is unidentified. These data are taken from a study of T cell responses to AZD1222 COVID-19 vaccine. Study findings and constraints: Sampling that yielded the repertoires occurred only after the peak T cell response. Donors in the cohort were predominantly white British and more often female, and clonal diversity was possibly underestimated.

Profiled with immunoSEQ multiplex PCR; TCRdb holds only in-frame clones, not every one. The repertoire consists of some 200,000 clones, with just over 90% occurring once and the leading ten covering approximately 1%. The receptor's source is an adult in good health. The sequencing used peripheral blood, collected on day 0 of MenACWY control vaccination.

CDR3 sequence reads: CASSDGTNYGYTF. The CDR3, as DNA: TGCGCCAGCAGTGATGGGACAAACTATGGCTACACCTTC. This rearrangement joins TRBV10-2 to TRBJ1-2, with D possibly TRBD1 on 6 matching bases. V gave up 3 bases and J gave up 2 bases, with 7 bases separating them. The CDR3 runs 13 residues. From germline, CDR1 is WSHSY and CDR2 SAAADI.